This T cell receptor beta chain was observed in a study of T cell repertoires in cytomegalovirus infection. Background on the study: A matching HLA type, together with CMV infection, was signaled by public TCR beta signatures.

CDR3 length equals 16 residues. Germline CDR1 reads SGHNT; CDR2 reads YYREEE (reference sequence). Trimming took 0 bases from V and 8 from J; bases not matched to a gene: 10. In this sample, this clonotype turned up many times. TCRdb re-derived calls from the reads in MiXCR, one entry per CDR3 protein. The top ten hold roughly 6% of the sample, which has 200,000 to 250,000 distinct CDR3 sequences, around 6.4% seen once. The rearrangement uses TRBV5-4 and TRBJ2-1; 8 bases map to TRBD2. The sequenced material came from PBMCs. This TCR was recovered from a human donor in good health (CMV status not recorded). Some clones in this sample may be carry-over from other donors' samples. The CDR3 nucleotides read TGTGCCAGCAGCTTGGGATTGGCGGGGGGCCAGCATGAGCAGTTCTTC. It is translated as CASSLGLAGGQHEQFF.